These 20 T cell receptor beta chains share one sample of origin, sequenced in a study of cytotoxic CD8 clonotypes in ibrutinib-treated CLL. TCRdb's table, derived via immunoSEQ multiplex PCR, lists solely in-frame clones and lacks some. Found here are 11,000 to 15,000 clones, under 65% of them singletons; the top ten hold less than 40%. This sample comprised PBMCs, obtained at a roughly 25-month disease-progression time point, from a patient treated with ibrutinib. The receptors were sampled from a human donor with chronic lymphocytic leukemia.

This clone was found a few times. The chain carries TRBV2 and TRBJ2-5; either TRBD1 or TRBD2 may supply D (6 bases each). The V gene's germline CDR1 is SNHLY and CDR2 FYNNEI. This CDR3 has 13 residues. The ends were cut back, 5 bases at V and 5 bases at J, with 12 bases in the middle. The DNA for the CDR3 is TGTGCCAGCAGTTGGCAGGGGAGGGAGACCCAGTACTTC. As protein: CASSWQGRETQYF.

The chain recombines TRBV5-4 with TRBJ2-1; a possible D gene is TRBD1 (6 bases). With 3 bases removed from V and 0 bases from J, the gap between germline ends came to 16 bases. The length of the CDR3 is 17 residues. CDR1 SGHNT and CDR2 YYREEE come from the germline V gene (reference sequence). The CDR3 region has the DNA TGTGCCAGCAGCTCTATGATCGGACAGAGCTCCTACAATGAGCAGTTCTTC. Residues: CASSSMIGQSSYNEQFF.

This clone was seen more than once but under ten times. This chain joins TRBV18 and TRBJ2-7; no definite D call. The CDR3 is made up of 14 amino acids. With 4 bases removed from V and 3 bases from J, the gap between germline ends came to 13 bases. Germline CDR1 and CDR2: KGHSH and LQKENI. CDR3 nucleotide sequence: TGTGCCAGCTCACAGGACCAGTCGGGCTACGAGCAGTACTTC. Translation: CASSQDQSGYEQYF.

This clone was seen only a few times. This chain links TRBV4-1 with TRBJ1-4; the D gene is possibly TRBD1 (6 bases). The germline V gene encodes CDR1 MGHRA and CDR2 YSYEKL. The CDR3 has 14 amino acids. Deletions cut 1 base from V and 5 bases from J, with 8 bases between. In nucleotides, the CDR3 is TGCGCCAGCAGCCAAGTGGGGGCGAATGAAAAACTGTTTTTT. As protein: CASSQVGANEKLFF.

The chain joins TRBV28 to TRBJ2-2; no clear D gene. V dropped 7 bases and J dropped 5 bases, with 17 bases sitting between them. Germline lookup yields CDR1 MDHEN and CDR2 SYDVKM. The CDR3 length is 15 residues. DNA for the CDR3: TGTGCCAGCACCCCAGTGGGCAGTGATACCGGGGAGCTGTTTTTT. It encodes CASTPVGSDTGELFF.

This clone was found a few times. The chain employs TRBV5-1 and TRBJ2-1; possibly TRBD1 for D (6 bases). Germline V CDR1 and CDR2: SGHRS, YFSETQ. The CDR3 has 13 residues. The V end was cut by 5 bases, the J end by 8 bases, with 14 bases between. The CDR3 protein is CASRTEAGDEQFF. The CDR3, as DNA: TGCGCCAGCAGGACGGAGGCAGGGGATGAGCAGTTCTTC.

This chain connects TRBV2 to TRBJ2-6; D gene unclear. CDR3 size: 13 residues. Germline V lookup: CDR1 SNHLY, CDR2 FYNNEI. V gave up 6 bases and J gave up 1 base, with 4 bases separating them. The DNA for the CDR3 is TGTGCCAGCAGGGGTTCTGGGGCCAACGTCCTGACTTTC. Translated, it gives CASRGSGANVLTF.

In this sample, this clone turned up a few times. The chain joins TRBV5-6 to TRBJ2-7, with D possibly matching TRBD1 (5 bases). The CDR3 loop spans 13 amino acids. The germline gives CDR1 SGHDT, CDR2 YYEEEE. Trimming removed 5 bases from V and 2 bases from J, with 11 bases in between. In nucleotides, the CDR3 is TGTGCCAGCAGATATGACAGCCCCTACGAGCAGTACTTC. This translates into CASRYDSPYEQYF.

This clone was seen more than once but under ten times. Germline and junction disagree at one end, which may indicate a read error. The V call is TRBV19, the J call TRBJ2-2, with D possibly being TRBD1 or TRBD2 (6 bases each). Germline V CDR1 and CDR2: LNHDA, SQIVND (reference sequence). CDR3 length: 16 residues. CDR3 sequence (DNA): TGTGCCAGTACTATAAGGGGGGCTTATTACACCGGGGAGCTGTTTTTT. Amino acids: CASTIRGAYYTGELFF.

The chain carries TRBV5-1 and TRBJ2-1; D not certain. Looked up from germline, CDR1 is SGHRS and CDR2 is YFSETQ. V was shortened by 4 bases and J by 7 bases, with 12 bases between the two germline ends. This CDR3 is 13 amino acids long. CDR3 loop: CASSAEAKNEQFF. The DNA for the CDR3 is TGCGCCAGCAGCGCTGAGGCCAAAAATGAGCAGTTCTTC.

For this clone: One end of the junction is discordant with germline, which a read error may explain. In the same sample, other DNA sequences code for this CDR3. V gene TRBV29-1 combines with J gene TRBJ1-1, with D perhaps matching TRBD1 (5 bases). The CDR3 runs 13 residues. CDR1 SQVTM and CDR2 ANQGSEA come from the germline V gene. CDR3 region: CSGDRRGGTEAFF. In DNA form, the CDR3 reads TGCAGCGGCGATAGGAGGGGAGGCACTGAGGCTTTCTTT.

This clone was seen at least ten times. This sequence joins TRBV9 and TRBJ1-2, with 7 bases fitting TRBD1. Per germline, CDR1 SGDLS and CDR2 YYNGEE. There are 15 residues in the CDR3. V lost 0 bases to trimming and J lost 4 bases; unmatched junction nucleotides: 6. CDR3: CASSVARGQSYGYTF. DNA of the CDR3: TGTGCCAGCAGCGTAGCTAGGGGACAGTCCTATGGCTACACCTTC.

This rearrangement joins TRBV7-9 to TRBJ2-5; 15 positions match TRBD2. V shed 1 base, J shed 3 bases, and the junction held 6 bases outside the gene matches. Per the germline V gene, CDR1 is SEHNR and CDR2 is FQNEAQ (reference sequence). The CDR3 has 18 residues. CDR3 bases: TGTGCCAGCAGCTTAGGAAGGGGACTAGCGGGGGGAGAAGAGACCCAGTACTTC. Translated: CASSLGRGLAGGEETQYF.

This sequence joins TRBV2 and TRBJ2-5; D could derive from TRBD1 or TRBD2 (5 bases each). Germline V gene sequence: CDR1 SNHLY, CDR2 FYNNEI. The CDR3 totals 15 residues. V was trimmed by 6 bases and J by 9 bases, leaving 23 bases between them. CDR3 amino acids: CASRHRDVGWGAQYF. The CDR3 nucleotides read TGTGCCAGCAGGCACCGGGACGTTGGATGGGGAGCCCAGTACTTC.

V and J are TRBV5-4 and TRBJ1-1; 7 bases match TRBD1. Germline trimming cut 0 bases from V and 5 bases from J; bases unmatched to any gene: 4. Germline V CDR1 and CDR2: SGHNT, YYREEE (reference sequence). There are 14 residues in the CDR3. In DNA, the CDR3 is TGTGCCAGCAGCTTGGACAGGGGAACGACTGAAGCTTTCTTT. It specifies CASSLDRGTTEAFF.

This CDR3 reads CASSIRMNTEAFF. In DNA form, the CDR3 reads TGTGCCAGCAGTATCCGGATGAACACTGAAGCTTTCTTT. This chain joins TRBV6-6 and TRBJ1-1; D gene ambiguous. The V gene lost 5 bases and the J gene lost 0 bases, with 7 bases spanning the gap. CDR3 length: 13 amino acids. In germline, CDR1 is MNHNY, CDR2 SVGAGI (reference sequence).

CDR3 in amino acids: CASSPWRLADYEQYF. The CDR3 DNA reads as TGTGCCAGCAGTCCTTGGAGGCTAGCCGACTACGAGCAGTACTTC. The rearrangement uses TRBV2 and TRBJ2-7; possible D gene TRBD2, 5 bases. Trimming removed 5 bases from V and 3 bases from J, with 17 bases in between. Germline CDR1 reads SNHLY; CDR2 reads FYNNEI. The CDR3 contains 15 residues.

This chain links TRBV11-2 with TRBJ2-7; D might be TRBD2 (5 bases). The CDR3 runs 14 residues. Trimming removed 0 bases at V and 2 bases at J, with 8 bases between. Germline V gives CDR1 SGHAT, CDR2 FQNNGV. The CDR3 region is CASSLDSGAYEQYF. The CDR3, as DNA: TGTGCCAGCAGCTTAGACAGCGGAGCCTACGAGCAGTACTTC.

In this sample, this clone turned up a few times. This rearrangement joins TRBV4-1 to TRBJ1-6, with 7 bases lining up with TRBD1. V shed 1 base, J shed 13 bases, and the junction held 13 bases outside the gene matches. The CDR3 consists of 16 residues. Germline CDR1 is MGHRA and CDR2 is YSYEKL. The CDR3 nucleotides are TGCGCCAGCAGCCAAGGTCCCGGGACAGATCTGCCGCCCCTCCACTTT. Its translation is CASSQGPGTDLPPLHF.

The rearrangement joins TRBV19 to TRBJ2-1, with D possibly TRBD1 on 5 matching bases. Trimming pared 3 bases from V and 3 bases from J, leaving 12 bases between. This CDR3 comprises 15 residues. Germline assignment: CDR1 LNHDA and CDR2 SQIVND (reference sequence). CDR3 sequence: CASSINGAIYNEQFF. As DNA, the CDR3 is TGTGCCAGTAGTATTAATGGGGCGATCTACAATGAGCAGTTCTTC.